These 27 T cell receptor beta chains were sequenced from one sample in a study of cytomegalovirus exposure and HLA in healthy donors (dated by TCRdb to the late 2010s). The library was built by means of the immunoSEQ multiplex PCR assay. For the multiplex PCR, a mixture combining 60 forward primers for TCR Vbeta segments and 13 reverse primers for TCR Jbeta segments was used. Imported from immuneACCESS, the table was reduced by TCRdb to in-frame sequences with V and J called. These copies leave out some clones; in studies compared against another copy, an unresolved V gene accounts for under half, and the cause of the remainder is not known. Recorded for this sample are roughly 90,000 clones; 70% to 90% of them occurred a single time. The ten largest clonotypes hold less than 2.5% of the sample. Sequenced sample: PBMCs. All receptors derive from a man between 18 and 35 years old in good health and CMV-seronegative.

The V and J genes are TRBV6-4 and TRBJ1-2; D perhaps matches TRBD1 (6 bases). Looked up from germline, CDR1 is MRHNA and CDR2 is SNTAGT. This CDR3 spans 13 amino acids. Trimming cost V 2 bases and J 7 bases, with 11 bases left between them. This CDR3 is CASSDGGRGGYTF. As DNA, the CDR3 is TGTGCCAGCAGTGACGGGGGCAGGGGTGGCTACACCTTC.

J is TRBJ2-1 and V is TRBV28; 7 nucleotides align to TRBD2. V was clipped by 7 bases and J by 0 bases; unmatched bases: 9. This CDR3 comprises 16 residues. In germline, CDR1 is MDHEN, CDR2 SYDVKM. The CDR3 DNA reads as TGTGCCAGCAACGAGATGCGGGGGAGCTCCTACAATGAGCAGTTCTTC. As protein: CASNEMRGSSYNEQFF.

The chain combines TRBV7-2 with TRBJ2-7, with TRBD2 as a possible D gene (5 bases). The CDR3 spans 13 residues. The germline V gene encodes CDR1 SGHTA and CDR2 FQGNSA. Trimming cost V 0 bases and J 4 bases, with 7 bases left between them. Here the CDR3 DNA reads TGTGCCAGCAGCTTAGCGGGAGCGTACGAGCAGTACTTC. Amino acid sequence: CASSLAGAYEQYF.

V and J are TRBV11-2 and TRBJ1-2; 10 positions match TRBD1. V shed 4 bases, J shed 5 bases, and the junction held 10 bases outside the gene matches. The V gene's germline CDR1 is SGHAT and CDR2 FQNNGV. The CDR3 has 16 amino acids. CDR3 residues: CASSSPRQGAGYGYTF. CDR3 coding DNA: TGTGCCAGCAGCTCCCCCCGACAGGGGGCAGGGTATGGCTACACCTTC.

V is TRBV18 and J is TRBJ2-7; possibly TRBD1 for D (6 bases). The CDR3 runs to 13 residues. V shed 7 bases and J shed 6 bases, with 16 bases lying between them. Germline CDR1 and CDR2: KGHSH and LQKENI. CDR3 amino acids: CASFAGQTREQYF. CDR3 sequence (DNA): TGTGCCAGCTTCGCCGGACAGACCCGCGAGCAGTACTTC.

This rearrangement joins TRBV2 to TRBJ1-2; 7 nucleotides agree with TRBD1. CDR3 size: 18 residues. Germline assignment: CDR1 SNHLY and CDR2 FYNNEI. After removal of 3 bases from V and 5 bases from J, the junction contained 18 bases not matched to a gene. CDR3: CASSDIIGDSLPSYGYTF. The CDR3 bases are TGTGCCAGCAGTGACATAATTGGGGACAGCTTGCCTTCTTATGGCTACACCTTC.

V and J are TRBV27 and TRBJ2-7; no clear D. Germline assignment: CDR1 MNHEY and CDR2 SMNVEV (reference sequence). The CDR3 loop spans 11 amino acids. Trimming removed 10 bases at V and 6 bases at J, with 13 bases between. This CDR3 reads CATTNGLEQYF. CDR3 nucleotide sequence: TGTGCCACCACAAATGGCCTCGAGCAGTACTTC.

Details on this clone: In this CDR3 the conserved last residue, phenylalanine or tryptophan, is missing, so a read error is likely. The DNA is left out, because the CDR3 cannot be placed on it with certainty; the CDR3 is given as TCRdb lists it. The chain recombines TRBV11-2 with TRBJ1-3; the table assigns TRBD1, which was not confirmed against the DNA. The CDR3 has 11 amino acids, counting both end residues. The germline V gene encodes CDR1 SGHAT and CDR2 FQNNGV. This chain's CDR3 is CASSSTGVVSL.

This chain joins TRBV5-4 and TRBJ2-1; tentatively, D is TRBD1 (7 bases). The CDR3 runs 14 residues. Trimming stripped 0 bases from V and 7 bases from J, with 11 bases between. Germline CDR1 reads SGHNT; CDR2 reads YYREEE (reference sequence). In nucleotides, the CDR3 is TGTGCCAGCAGCTTGGAGACAGGGAGGAATGAGCAGTTCTTC. Its translation: CASSLETGRNEQFF.

The genes are TRBV9 and TRBJ2-2; TRBD2 is a possible D gene (5 bases). The CDR3 sequence is 14 residues long. V was shortened by 6 bases and J by 8 bases, with 17 bases between the two germline ends. CDR1 is SGDLS, CDR2 YYNGEE, per germline. This CDR3 is CASTSRPGMGELFF. The DNA for the CDR3 is TGTGCCAGCACCTCCAGGCCGGGAATGGGGGAGCTGTTTTTT.

The CDR3 nucleotides read TGTGCCAGCAGCTTAGGGACTAGCGCGAGCAATGAGCAGTTCTTC. Translated, it gives CASSLGTSASNEQFF. The chain couples TRBV5-4 to TRBJ2-1, with 10 bases matching TRBD2. Looked up from germline, CDR1 is SGHNT and CDR2 is YYREEE (reference sequence). CDR3 length: 15 amino acids. After removal of 2 bases from V and 6 bases from J, the junction contained 5 bases not matched to a gene.

The chain joins TRBV9 to TRBJ2-7; perhaps TRBD2 as D (5 bases). Between the trimmed V and J ends, which lost 4 bases and 6 bases, there was a span of 8 bases. The CDR3 runs 11 residues. Germline CDR1 is SGDLS and CDR2 is YYNGEE. CDR3 loop: CASSLSGEQYF. The DNA for the CDR3 is TGTGCCAGCAGCCTGAGCGGCGAGCAGTACTTC.

The V and J genes are TRBV7-6 and TRBJ2-1; TRBD1 is a possible D gene (5 bases). The germline V gene has CDR1 SGHVS and CDR2 FNYEAQ. V lost 1 base and J 10 bases, leaving 20 bases between the germline ends. The CDR3 extends over 16 amino acids. CDR3 in DNA: TGTGCCAGCAGCTTAGGGTATGGGTCTGGGGCCGACGAGCAGTTCTTC. It yields the protein CASSLGYGSGADEQFF.

The rearrangement uses TRBV7-8 and TRBJ2-5; 7 nucleotides agree with TRBD2. CDR1 is SGHVS and CDR2 is FQNEAQ in the germline V gene. After removal of 1 base from V and 3 bases from J, the junction contained 5 bases not matched to a gene. This CDR3 is built from 15 residues. The CDR3 reads CASSLEAGAEETQYF. CDR3 nucleotide sequence: TGTGCCAGCAGCTTAGAGGCGGGAGCGGAAGAGACCCAGTACTTC.

The chain combines TRBV14 with TRBJ1-1, with a tentative D call TRBD1 (5 bases). Germline loops: CDR1 SGHDN, CDR2 FVKESK. The CDR3 has 13 amino acids. V dropped 1 base and J dropped 10 bases, with 13 bases sitting between them. CDR3 sequence: CASSQGRGLRAFF. The CDR3, as DNA: TGTGCCAGCAGCCAAGGGCGGGGGTTGAGAGCTTTCTTT.

This clone was seen a few times. This chain uses TRBV4-1 with TRBJ1-1; D is unresolved. Trimming removed 1 base at V and 1 base at J, with 10 bases between. Germline V gene data show CDR1 as MGHRA and CDR2 as YSYEKL. This CDR3 comprises 15 residues. The CDR3 reads CASSQAVPRNTEAFF. In DNA form, the CDR3 reads TGCGCCAGCAGCCAAGCAGTTCCCAGGAACACTGAAGCTTTCTTT.

The chain recombines TRBV7-9 with TRBJ1-1; 9 bases fit TRBD1. Germline assignment: CDR1 SEHNR and CDR2 FQNEAQ (reference sequence). The CDR3 sequence is 15 residues long. J lost 4 bases, V lost 6 bases, and 9 bases had no gene match. CDR3 region: CASSPGTGPGTEAFF. For the CDR3, the DNA is TGTGCCAGCAGTCCTGGGACAGGGCCGGGCACTGAAGCTTTCTTT.

The genes are TRBV6-5 and TRBJ2-7; weak D call: TRBD1 (6 bases). Germline-derived CDR1 and CDR2 are MNHEY and SVGAGI. V was trimmed by 3 bases and J by 5 bases, leaving 14 bases between them. The CDR3 covers 14 residues. For the CDR3, the DNA is TGTGCCAGCAGTTATCGGGACACCGTGGACGAGCAGTACTTC. Protein sequence: CASSYRDTVDEQYF.

The genes are TRBV5-1 and TRBJ1-4, with a tentative D call TRBD1 (5 bases). The CDR3 loop spans 15 amino acids. From germline, CDR1 is SGHRS and CDR2 YFSETQ. Trimming removed 4 bases at V and 4 bases at J, with 14 bases between. This CDR3 reads CASSRRQPDNEKLFF. CDR3 bases: TGCGCCAGCAGCCGTAGACAGCCCGATAATGAAAAACTGTTTTTT.

In the case of this clone: The junction departs from germline at one end; a sequencing error may be responsible. The sample contains more than one DNA sequence encoding this CDR3. This chain links TRBV5-1 with TRBJ1-1, with 8 positions matching TRBD1. The CDR3 totals 15 residues. Germline CDR1 SGHRS, CDR2 YFSETQ. The CDR3 sequence is CASSPRDRWNTEAFF. As DNA, the CDR3 is TGCGCCAGCAGTCCCCGGGACAGGTGGAACACTGAGGCTTTCTTT.

The V call is TRBV5-1, the J call TRBJ2-2, with 10 positions matching TRBD1. Germline V CDR1 and CDR2: SGHRS, YFSETQ. V lost 3 bases, J lost 1 base, and 12 bases stayed unmatched. The CDR3 has 19 residues. The CDR3, as DNA: TGCGCCAGCAGCTGGGACAGGGGCCGGCTAGCGGGGAACACCGGGGAGCTGTTTTTT. Amino acids: CASSWDRGRLAGNTGELFF.

V usage is TRBV4-2 and J usage is TRBJ2-2, with D perhaps TRBD2 (5 bases). Germline CDR1 reads LGHNA; CDR2 reads YNFKEQ. The length of the CDR3 is 18 residues. The ends were cut back, 0 bases at V and 1 base at J, with 15 bases in the middle. The CDR3 is CASSQDVARSMNTGELFF. In DNA form, the CDR3 reads TGTGCCAGCAGCCAAGACGTAGCGAGAAGCATGAACACCGGGGAGCTGTTTTTT.

The chain recombines TRBV30 with TRBJ2-1; 7 bases are a match to TRBD1. Germline CDR1 and CDR2: GTSNPN and SVGIG (reference sequence). This CDR3 has 15 residues. The J segment lost 0 bases and the V segment lost 2 bases, leaving 4 bases of the junction unmatched. CDR3 DNA sequence: TGTGCCTGGAGTCGAGGGGACAGCTCCTACAATGAGCAGTTCTTC. It codes for CAWSRGDSSYNEQFF.

A remark on this clone: The junction does not match germline at one end; this may be a read error. This chain links TRBV2 with TRBJ1-5; D might be TRBD1 (6 bases). Germline-derived CDR1 and CDR2 are SNHLY and FYNNEI. The CDR3 sequence is 13 residues long. As DNA, the CDR3 is TGTGCCAGCAGTGAAAGATCGACAGGCCCCATGGGATTT. Translating it yields CASSERSTGPMGF. Full variable domain (outside the CDR3, taken from reference TRBV2 and TRBJ1-5): EPEVTQTPSHQVTQMGQEVILRCVPISNHLYFYWYRQILGQKVEFLVSFYNNEISEKSEIFDDQFSVERPDGSNFTLKIRSTKLEDSAMYFCASSERSTGPMGFGDGTRLSIL.

This chain uses TRBV9 with TRBJ2-1; D may be TRBD1 (6 bases). V lost 4 bases, J lost 2 bases, and 10 bases lay in between. CDR3 size: 14 residues. Looked up from germline, CDR1 is SGDLS and CDR2 is YYNGEE. The CDR3 nucleotides read TGTGCCAGCAGCTACCGGGACACCTACAATGAGCAGTTCTTC. It translates to CASSYRDTYNEQFF.

The chain combines TRBV28 with TRBJ1-1; no firm D call. V was cut by 3 bases and J by 6 bases, with 20 bases left in between. Per the germline V gene, CDR1 is MDHEN and CDR2 is SYDVKM. There are 16 residues in the CDR3. The CDR3, as DNA: TGTGCCAGCAGTTTGCTCCAGCCCGGGAATCGCGCTGAAGCTTTCTTT. Translation: CASSLLQPGNRAEAFF.

The chain couples TRBV10-2 to TRBJ2-1; 10 nucleotides align to TRBD2. Germline lookup yields CDR1 WSHSY and CDR2 SAAADI. This CDR3 is 15 amino acids long. The V and J ends lost 1 base and 3 bases, in that order; junction bases with no gene match: 0. This CDR3 is CASSEWTSGYNEQFF. CDR3 DNA sequence: TGCGCCAGCAGTGAGTGGACTAGCGGCTACAATGAGCAGTTCTTC.